These 22 T cell receptor beta chains share one sample of origin, sequenced in a study of CD8+CD57+ T cells in acquired aplastic anemia. CDR3 and TCR beta VDJ profiling relied on a genomic DNA template. TCRdb recomputed calls from the reads with MiXCR, one row per CDR3 protein. This sample has approximately 300,000 distinct CDR3 sequences, with approximately 57% found just once. The patients chosen for sequencing had shown expansion of CD8+CD57+ cells (detected by flow cytometry). Sample: sorted CD4+, CD8+, or CD8+CD57+ T cells (not recorded which) from PBMCs. The receptors stem from a human donor with aplastic anemia.

Note on this clonotype: This is likely a read error, given that the CDR3 carries no conserved phenylalanine or tryptophan at its end. The DNA is left out, because the CDR3 cannot be placed on it with certainty; the CDR3 is given as TCRdb lists it. The genes are TRBV12-3 or TRBV12-4 and TRBJ1-3. Including both end residues, the CDR3 is 8 amino acids long. CDR3 sequence: CASSYLPQ.

This chain uses TRBV5-6 with TRBJ1-2, with 9 positions matching TRBD1. Germline CDR1 and CDR2: SGHDT and YYEEEE. V lost 1 base to trimming and J lost 14 bases; unmatched junction nucleotides: 12. The CDR3 contains 14 residues. The CDR3 here is CASSLRQGGLLVTF. The CDR3 DNA sequence: TGTGCCAGCAGCTTGAGACAGGGGGGCCTCCTTGTTACCTTC.

The genes are TRBV7-8 and TRBJ1-1; TRBD1 might be the D (6 bases). Trimming cost V 2 bases and J 11 bases, with 9 bases left between them. This CDR3 comprises 11 residues. The germline V gene encodes CDR1 SGHVS and CDR2 FQNEAQ. CDR3 nucleotide sequence: TGTGCCAGCAGCTTAAGAGGGGGGGCTTTCTTT. This sequence encodes CASSLRGGAFF.

The chain links TRBV20-1 to TRBJ2-1; perhaps TRBD2 as D (5 bases). Trimming took off 3 bases at V and 8 bases at J, with 11 bases between the two ends. CDR3 length: 12 amino acids. Germline assignment: CDR1 DFQATT and CDR2 SNEGSKA (reference sequence). This chain's CDR3 is CSARSREYEQFF. The CDR3 DNA reads TGCAGTGCTAGGTCTCGGGAATATGAGCAGTTCTTC.

The chain is built from TRBV20-1 and TRBJ2-5; 8 bases agree with TRBD2. Germline trimming cut 5 bases from V and 5 bases from J; bases unmatched to any gene: 10. The length of the CDR3 is 14 residues. Germline CDR1 is DFQATT and CDR2 is SNEGSKA (reference sequence). CDR3 coding DNA: TGCAGTGCTGGGGAGGGACTAGTGGAGGAGACCCAGTACTTC. This encodes CSAGEGLVEETQYF.

Turning to this clonotype: A much larger clone lies one base from this, so it may be a read error. The chain couples TRBV3-1 to TRBJ2-2; D gene ambiguous. Per the germline V gene, CDR1 is LGHDT and CDR2 is YNNKEL (reference sequence). There are 16 residues in the CDR3. The CDR3 sequence is CASSQGHRANTRELFF. In nucleotides, the CDR3 is TGTGCCAGCAGCCAAGGGCACCGCGCGAACACCAGGGAGCTGTTTTTT.

This clonotype was detected only once. The chain links TRBV7-4 to TRBJ2-7, with D maybe TRBD1 (5 bases). The CDR3 loop spans 16 amino acids. Germline loops: CDR1 SGHVT, CDR2 SQSDAQ. Trimming removed 1 base at V and 9 bases at J, with 22 bases between. Here the CDR3 reads CASSLGSPSRGRGQYF. For the CDR3, the DNA is TGTGCCAGCAGCTTAGGAAGTCCGAGTAGGGGAAGAGGGCAGTACTTC.

This clonotype was observed many times. The V call is TRBV6-5, the J call TRBJ2-3; a weak D match, TRBD2 (5 bases). Germline V gene sequence: CDR1 MNHEY, CDR2 SVGAGI. This CDR3 has 16 amino acids. V shed 10 bases and J shed 2 bases, with 22 bases lying between them. The chain's CDR3 is CATQKDFRYPTDTQYF. CDR3 in DNA: TGTGCCACCCAAAAGGACTTCAGGTACCCCACAGATACGCAGTATTTT.

This chain uses TRBV7-9 with TRBJ1-1; D not certain. From germline, CDR1 is SEHNR and CDR2 FQNEAQ (reference sequence). The germline V and J ends were trimmed by 7 bases and 1 base, with 7 bases remaining between them. CDR3 length equals 12 residues. The CDR3 reads CASNEQNTEAFF. CDR3 DNA sequence: TGTGCCAGCAACGAGCAGAACACTGAAGCTTTCTTT.

This chain uses TRBV20-1 with TRBJ1-6; 8 bases line up with TRBD1. CDR1 is DFQATT and CDR2 is SNEGSKA in the germline V gene (reference sequence). The CDR3 length is 18 residues. V gave up 6 bases and J gave up 8 bases; unmatched junction bases: 21. The CDR3 region has the DNA TGCAGTGCCGAAGGCCCACAGGGGGTTAGCCAAAAACATTCACCCCTCCACTTT. Translated: CSAEGPQGVSQKHSPLHF.

This clonotype was counted between two and nine times. This chain connects TRBV7-2 to TRBJ1-2; 9 nucleotides align to TRBD1. This CDR3 comprises 15 residues. Germline V gene data show CDR1 as SGHTA and CDR2 as FQGNSA. Trimming removed 5 bases from V and 4 bases from J; junction bases left unmatched: 8. The CDR3 DNA is TGTGCCAGCAGCCCCGAGGGACAGGGTGTCTATGGCTACACCTTC. Its translation is CASSPEGQGVYGYTF.

The rearrangement uses TRBV29-1 and TRBJ2-1, with D possibly being TRBD2 (5 bases). V dropped 6 bases and J dropped 7 bases, with 10 bases sitting between them. The CDR3 consists of 11 residues. CDR1 and CDR2 from the germline V gene are SQVTM and ANQGSEA. DNA for the CDR3: TGCAGCGTCAGCCAGCGGAATGAGCAGTTCTTC. Its translation is CSVSQRNEQFF.

The V and J genes are TRBV10-3 and TRBJ2-7, with a tentative D call TRBD1 (5 bases). CDR3 length: 12 amino acids. V dropped 6 bases and J dropped 9 bases, with 15 bases sitting between them. Per germline, CDR1 ENHRY and CDR2 SYGVKD. In nucleotides, the CDR3 is TGTGCCATCAGCCAGGACACCCTCGGGCAGTACTTC. It is translated as CAISQDTLGQYF.

The chain links TRBV19 to TRBJ1-5, with D tentatively TRBD1 (6 bases). In germline, CDR1 is LNHDA, CDR2 SQIVND (reference sequence). Between the trimmed V and J ends, which lost 5 bases and 3 bases, there was a span of 11 bases. The CDR3 totals 14 residues. The CDR3 region has the DNA TGTGCCAGTAGTGCGACAGGACTCAATCAGCCCCAGCATTTT. Translation: CASSATGLNQPQHF.

The V and J genes are TRBV2 and TRBJ2-7, with 10 bases identical to TRBD2. This CDR3 has 15 residues. Germline V gene data show CDR1 as SNHLY and CDR2 as FYNNEI. The V and J ends lost 6 bases and 2 bases, in that order; junction bases with no gene match: 7. Here the CDR3 reads CASRETAGGPYEQYF. The CDR3 DNA sequence: TGTGCCAGCAGGGAAACAGCGGGAGGGCCCTACGAGCAGTACTTC. Full variable domain (outside the CDR3, taken from reference TRBV2 and TRBJ2-7): EPEVTQTPSHQVTQMGQEVILRCVPISNHLYFYWYRQILGQKVEFLVSFYNNEISEKSEIFDDQFSVERPDGSNFTLKIRSTKLEDSAMYFCASRETAGGPYEQYFGPGTRLTVT.

This clonotype occurred a few times. This chain joins TRBV10-3 and TRBJ2-5; D ambiguous. V shed 3 bases and J shed 5 bases, with 13 bases lying between them. The CDR3 has 14 residues. CDR1 and CDR2 from the germline V gene are ENHRY and SYGVKD. The CDR3 DNA is TGTGCCATCAGTGACGATCGTCGCTTTGAGACCCAGTACTTC. Translation gives CAISDDRRFETQYF.

J is TRBJ2-7 and V is TRBV19; perhaps TRBD1 as D (6 bases). The ends were cut back, 4 bases at V and 1 base at J, with 11 bases in the middle. Germline assignment: CDR1 LNHDA and CDR2 SQIVND (reference sequence). The CDR3 is 14 residues long. The CDR3 DNA follows: TGTGCCAGTAGTAGGAGAGGGGGATCCTACGAGCAGTACTTC. This codes for CASSRRGGSYEQYF.

The gene calls are TRBV10-3 and TRBJ2-1; 14 bases agree with TRBD2. From germline, CDR1 is ENHRY and CDR2 SYGVKD. V shed 6 bases, J shed 9 bases, and the junction held 7 bases outside the gene matches. This CDR3 has 15 amino acids. CDR3 sequence reads: CAIRSTSGGAGEQFF. DNA for the CDR3: TGTGCCATCAGATCGACTAGCGGGGGGGCTGGTGAGCAGTTCTTC.

The chain recombines TRBV10-3 with TRBJ2-5, with 8 positions matching TRBD1. Germline lookup yields CDR1 ENHRY and CDR2 SYGVKD. With 10 bases clipped from V and 9 bases from J, the junction kept 16 bases outside the gene matches. This CDR3 region has 14 residues. CDR3 DNA: TGTGCCACCAAGGACAGGGAAGGCAATCAGCCCCAGTACTTC. Encoded protein: CATKDREGNQPQYF.

As for this clonotype: Germline is not matched at one junction end, which may reflect a read error. V and J are TRBV7-9 and TRBJ2-7; D is unclear. The DNA matches TRBJ2-1 better at its end, which makes the J call doubtful. The CDR3 extends over 16 amino acids. Germline values: CDR1 SEHNR, CDR2 FQNEAQ (reference sequence). The CDR3 DNA follows: TGTGCCAGCAGCTTAATCGGTGAGAGCTCCTACTATGAGCAGTTCTTC. As protein: CASSLIGESSYYEQFF.

This clonotype was seen a handful of times. The genes are TRBV7-9 and TRBJ2-2; D is possibly TRBD1 or TRBD2 (6 bases each). The CDR3 runs 14 residues. Germline V gene sequence: CDR1 SEHNR, CDR2 FQNEAQ (reference sequence). Between the trimmed V and J ends, which lost 4 bases and 4 bases, there was a span of 10 bases. The CDR3 DNA sequence: TGTGCCAGCAGCTGGGGGGCAAGCACCGGGGAGCTGTTTTTT. Residues: CASSWGASTGELFF.

The gene calls are TRBV10-3 and TRBJ2-7; D is unclear. Trimming cost V 2 bases and J 3 bases, with 11 bases left between them. The CDR3 runs to 14 residues. Germline CDR1 is ENHRY and CDR2 is SYGVKD. CDR3 sequence: CAISEGNGLYEQYF. CDR3 nucleotides: TGTGCCATCAGTGAGGGGAACGGGCTCTACGAGCAGTACTTC.